This TCR beta chain was captured by sequencing in a study of T cells in Graves' hyperthyroidism and ophthalmopathy. In the study overall: Peripheral blood draws took place at initial diagnosis, ahead of any treatment.

RNA transcripts gave rise to amplified TCR beta CDR3 regions. With the HTBI primer set, the TCR CDR3 went through a first round of RT-PCR. TCRdb analysed the multiplex PCR reads with MiXCR anew, one entry per CDR3 protein. Of over 300,000 distinct CDR3 sequences in the sample, roughly 15% were seen once. The CDR3 totals 12 residues. V shed 8 bases and J shed 7 bases, with 15 bases lying between them. The germline V gene encodes CDR1 GTSNPN and CDR2 SVGIG (reference sequence). This chain joins TRBV30 and TRBJ2-4; D may be TRBD2 (5 bases). The clonotype originates from a woman aged 40 to 49 with Graves' ophthalmopathy. Sequenced: blood. The CDR3 here is CAGVGSGNIQYF. CDR3 bases: TGTGCCGGGGTGGGGAGTGGGAACATTCAGTACTTC.